This is a list of T cell receptor beta chains from one sample in a study of CD8+CD57+ T cells in acquired aplastic anemia. TCRdb called the reads again in MiXCR, with one record for every CDR3 protein. The top ten clones hold around 7.6% of a sample with some 290,000 distinct CDR3 sequences, roughly half of them seen once. Sequenced material: sorted CD4+, CD8+, or CD8+CD57+ T cells (not recorded which) from PBMCs. The receptor set was obtained from a human donor with severe aplastic anemia or a healthy control (not recorded which). The CDR3 runs from the conserved cysteine through the conserved F or W. A D gene is named only where the DNA matches it firmly. Clone sizes are given selectively: once, few, many, or a class where the clone is expanded.

d_gene: .; abundance: few; j_gene: TRBJ2-5; len: 13; v_gene: TRBV24-1; CDR3aa: CATSDGTQETQYF; CDR3nt: TGTGCCACCAGTGATGGGACACAAGAGACCCAGTACTTC
d_gene: .; abundance: .; j_gene: TRBJ2-7; len: 12; v_gene: TRBV7-6; CDR3aa: CASSPRRYEQYF; CDR3nt: TGTGCCAGCAGCCCACGAAGATACGAGCAGTACTTC
d_gene: TRBD2; abundance: .; j_gene: TRBJ2-7; len: 15; v_gene: TRBV10-3; CDR3aa: CAISTSGGIAYEQYF; CDR3nt: TGTGCCATCAGTACTAGCGGGGGCATTGCTTACGAGCAGTACTTC
d_gene: .; abundance: many; j_gene: TRBJ2-5; len: 15; v_gene: TRBV20-1; CDR3aa: CSAGKPGLGQETQYF; CDR3nt: TGCAGTGCTGGTAAACCGGGACTGGGACAAGAGACCCAGTACTTC
d_gene: .; abundance: .; j_gene: TRBJ1-2; len: 11; v_gene: TRBV5-1; CDR3aa: CASGEGGGYTF; CDR3nt: TGTGCCAGCGGGGAGGGCGGTGGCTACACCTTC
d_gene: .; abundance: once; j_gene: TRBJ1-2; len: 13; v_gene: TRBV20-1; CDR3aa: CSARRMGNYGYTF; CDR3nt: TGCAGTGCTAGGAGGATGGGGAACTATGGCTACACCTTC
d_gene: .; abundance: .; j_gene: TRBJ2-7; len: 12; v_gene: TRBV29-1; CDR3aa: CSVDEGSYEQYF; CDR3nt: TGCAGCGTTGATGAGGGCTCCTACGAGCAGTACTTC
d_gene: TRBD2; abundance: .; j_gene: TRBJ2-7; len: 16; v_gene: TRBV5-1; CDR3aa: CASSSGRGESSYEQYF; CDR3nt: TGCGCCAGCAGCTCCGGCCGGGGGGAGAGCTCCTACGAGCAGTACTTC
d_gene: .; abundance: many; j_gene: TRBJ1-3; len: 15; v_gene: TRBV7-2; CDR3aa: CASSLGAAAGNTIYF; CDR3nt: TGTGCCAGCAGCTTAGGGGCGGCCGCAGGAAACACCATATATTTT
d_gene: .; abundance: .; j_gene: TRBJ2-1; len: 14; v_gene: TRBV9; CDR3aa: CASSVMNSYNEQFF; CDR3nt: TGTGCCAGCAGCGTCATGAATTCCTACAATGAGCAGTTCTTC
d_gene: TRBD1; abundance: .; j_gene: TRBJ2-7; len: 14; v_gene: TRBV5-1; CDR3aa: CASTTGTGSYEQYF; CDR3nt: TGCGCCAGCACAACCGGGACAGGGTCGTACGAGCAGTACTTC
d_gene: .; abundance: many; j_gene: TRBJ2-7; len: 13; v_gene: TRBV14; CDR3aa: CASSQGSGFEQYF; CDR3nt: TGTGCCAGCAGCCAAGGTTCAGGGTTCGAGCAGTACTTC
d_gene: .; abundance: .; j_gene: TRBJ2-1; len: 14; v_gene: TRBV2; CDR3aa: CASSLARGFNEQFF; CDR3nt: TGTGCCAGCAGCTTAGCGAGGGGTTTCAATGAGCAGTTCTTC
d_gene: .; abundance: .; j_gene: TRBJ2-3; len: 11; v_gene: TRBV24-1; CDR3aa: CDNRQTDTKYF; CDR3nt: TGTGACAACAGACAGACAGATACGAAGTATTTT
d_gene: .; abundance: .; j_gene: TRBJ1-1; len: 14; v_gene: TRBV5-1; CDR3aa: CASSSGWDGTEAFF; CDR3nt: TGCGCCAGCAGCTCAGGGTGGGACGGGACAGAAGCTTTCTTT
d_gene: .; abundance: .; j_gene: TRBJ1-6; len: 14; v_gene: TRBV3-1; CDR3aa: CASSQVGGGSPLHF; CDR3nt: TGTGCCAGCAGCCAAGTCGGGGGGGGTTCACCCCTCCACTTT
d_gene: .; abundance: many; j_gene: TRBJ2-2; len: 15; v_gene: TRBV12-3/TRBV12-4; CDR3aa: CASSWRKRSTGELFF; CDR3nt: TGTGCCAGCAGCTGGCGGAAGAGATCGACCGGGGAGCTGTTTTTT
d_gene: .; abundance: few; j_gene: TRBJ2-7; len: 15; v_gene: TRBV5-1; CDR3aa: CASSLGLEPYYEQYF; CDR3nt: TGCGCCAGCAGCTTGGGACTTGAACCCTACTACGAGCAGTACTTC
d_gene: TRBD1; abundance: few; j_gene: TRBJ1-6; len: 15; v_gene: TRBV12-3/TRBV12-4; CDR3aa: CASRPGTGQGSPLHF; CDR3nt: TGTGCCAGCAGACCCGGGACAGGGCAGGGTTCACCCCTCCACTTT
d_gene: TRBD1; abundance: .; j_gene: TRBJ2-7; len: 15; v_gene: TRBV5-1; CDR3aa: CASSKAVDRGYEQYF; CDR3nt: TGCGCCAGCAGTAAGGCCGTGGACAGGGGCTACGAGCAGTACTTC
d_gene: .; abundance: many; j_gene: TRBJ1-2; len: 10; v_gene: TRBV20-1; CDR3aa: CSAILNGYTF; CDR3nt: TGCAGTGCTATACTGAATGGCTACACCTTC
d_gene: TRBD1; abundance: .; j_gene: TRBJ1-1; len: 16; v_gene: TRBV5-8; CDR3aa: CASSLGPGQGSTEAFF; CDR3nt: TGTGCCAGCAGCTTGGGACCGGGACAGGGAAGCACTGAAGCTTTCTTT
d_gene: .; abundance: .; j_gene: TRBJ1-2; len: 14; v_gene: TRBV25-1; CDR3aa: CASSDTGRYYGYTF; CDR3nt: TGTGCCAGCAGTGACACCGGAAGGTACTATGGCTACACCTTC
d_gene: TRBD2; abundance: .; j_gene: TRBJ2-3; len: 13; v_gene: TRBV29-1; CDR3aa: CSVEREVGDTQYF; CDR3nt: TGCAGCGTAGAGCGGGAGGTGGGCGATACGCAGTATTTT
d_gene: TRBD2; abundance: .; j_gene: TRBJ2-7; len: 14; v_gene: TRBV7-9; CDR3aa: CASSELAVYYEQYF; CDR3nt: TGTGCCAGCAGTGAACTAGCGGTATACTACGAGCAGTACTTC
d_gene: TRBD1; abundance: .; j_gene: TRBJ1-4; len: 15; v_gene: TRBV5-1; CDR3aa: CASSVTGIVNEKLFF; CDR3nt: TGCGCCAGCAGCGTGACAGGGATTGTTAATGAAAAACTGTTTTTT
d_gene: TRBD1; abundance: few; j_gene: TRBJ1-2; len: 12; v_gene: TRBV12-5; CDR3aa: CASSFRGHGYTF; CDR3nt: TGTGCCAGCAGTTTTAGGGGGCACGGCTACACCTTC
d_gene: .; abundance: few; j_gene: TRBJ1-2; len: 13; v_gene: TRBV12-3/TRBV12-4; CDR3aa: CASSQGFDYGYTF; CDR3nt: TGTGCCAGCAGCCAGGGGTTCGACTATGGCTACACCTTC
d_gene: TRBD1; abundance: .; j_gene: TRBJ1-3; len: 15; v_gene: TRBV24-1; CDR3aa: CATRSSGQGANTIYF; CDR3nt: TGTGCCACCAGGTCTTCGGGACAGGGGGCGAACACCATATATTTT
d_gene: TRBD2; abundance: many; j_gene: TRBJ2-5; len: 15; v_gene: TRBV5-1; CDR3aa: CASSLALAGQETQYF; CDR3nt: TGCGCCAGCAGCTTGGCCCTAGCGGGGCAGGAGACCCAGTACTTC
d_gene: .; abundance: .; j_gene: TRBJ2-7; len: 11; v_gene: TRBV24-1; CDR3aa: CATSVGYEQYF; CDR3nt: TGTGCCACCAGTGTGGGTTACGAGCAGTACTTC
d_gene: .; abundance: many; j_gene: TRBJ1-1; len: 14; v_gene: TRBV5-1; CDR3aa: CASSLVVQNTEAFF; CDR3nt: TGCGCCAGCAGCTTGGTGGTACAGAACACTGAAGCTTTCTTT
d_gene: .; abundance: .; j_gene: TRBJ1-2; len: 14; v_gene: TRBV12-3/TRBV12-4; CDR3aa: CASSSTFGFEGYTF; CDR3nt: TGTGCCAGCAGCTCTACCTTCGGGTTCGAAGGCTACACCTTC
d_gene: .; abundance: .; j_gene: TRBJ2-5; len: 11; v_gene: TRBV20-1; CDR3aa: CSARAAETQYF; CDR3nt: TGCAGTGCTAGGGCAGCAGAGACCCAGTACTTC
d_gene: .; abundance: many; j_gene: TRBJ1-1; len: 14; v_gene: TRBV3-1; CDR3aa: CASTPTSMNTEAFF; CDR3nt: TGTGCCAGCACCCCGACAAGCATGAACACTGAAGCTTTCTTT
d_gene: .; abundance: few; j_gene: TRBJ1-4; len: 15; v_gene: TRBV20-1; CDR3aa: CSARDSYTPNEKLFF; CDR3nt: TGCAGTGCTAGAGATAGCTACACCCCTAATGAAAAACTGTTTTTT
d_gene: .; abundance: .; j_gene: TRBJ2-1; len: 15; v_gene: TRBV10-3; CDR3aa: CAISGDRPSYNEQFF; CDR3nt: TGTGCCATCAGTGGGGATCGACCTAGTTACAATGAGCAGTTCTTC
d_gene: .; abundance: .; j_gene: TRBJ1-6; len: 15; v_gene: TRBV6-1; CDR3aa: CASSEAAGSNSPLHF; CDR3nt: TGTGCCAGCAGTGAAGCGGCAGGGTCTAATTCACCCCTCCACTTT
d_gene: .; abundance: .; j_gene: TRBJ1-2; len: 14; v_gene: TRBV12-3/TRBV12-4; CDR3aa: CASSFGIANYGYTF; CDR3nt: TGTGCCAGCAGTTTCGGCATAGCTAACTATGGCTACACCTTC
d_gene: .; abundance: .; j_gene: TRBJ1-2; len: 16; v_gene: TRBV9; CDR3aa: CASTGGGRRTNYGYTF; CDR3nt: TGTGCCAGCACAGGTGGTGGGCGCAGGACGAACTATGGCTACACCTTC
d_gene: .; abundance: .; j_gene: TRBJ2-7; len: 14; v_gene: TRBV29-1; CDR3aa: CSVERLGSSYEQYF; CDR3nt: TGCAGCGTTGAACGATTAGGGAGCTCCTACGAGCAGTACTTC
d_gene: TRBD2; abundance: many; j_gene: TRBJ2-7; len: 14; v_gene: TRBV20-1; CDR3aa: CSASKSSGGYEQYF; CDR3nt: TGCAGTGCTAGTAAGTCTAGCGGGGGTTACGAGCAGTACTTC
d_gene: .; abundance: .; j_gene: TRBJ2-3; len: 14; v_gene: TRBV9; CDR3aa: CASNRVGSTDTQYF; CDR3nt: TGTGCCAGCAATAGGGTGGGGTCCACAGATACGCAGTATTTT
d_gene: .; abundance: .; j_gene: TRBJ1-1; len: 13; v_gene: TRBV2; CDR3aa: CASMGQVRTEAFF; CDR3nt: TGTGCCAGCATGGGTCAGGTCCGCACTGAAGCTTTCTTT
d_gene: .; abundance: .; j_gene: TRBJ1-2; len: 18; v_gene: TRBV7-2; CDR3aa: CASSFPFQGYLEESGYTF; CDR3nt: TGTGCCAGCAGCTTCCCCTTCCAGGGATACCTGGAGGAGAGTGGCTACACCTTC
d_gene: .; abundance: .; j_gene: TRBJ2-2; len: 14; v_gene: TRBV6-5; CDR3aa: CATMVEANAGELLF; CDR3nt: TGTGCCACCATGGTTGAAGCGAACGCCGGGGAGCTGCTTTTT
d_gene: TRBD1; abundance: many; j_gene: TRBJ2-1; len: 16; v_gene: TRBV12-3/TRBV12-4; CDR3aa: CASSLADRAIYNEQFF; CDR3nt: TGTGCCAGCAGTTTAGCGGACAGGGCTATCTACAATGAGCAGTTCTTC
d_gene: .; abundance: many; j_gene: TRBJ2-7; len: 11; v_gene: TRBV28; CDR3aa: CASSAPYEQYF; CDR3nt: TGTGCCAGCAGTGCCCCCTACGAGCAGTACTTC
d_gene: TRBD1; abundance: .; j_gene: TRBJ2-7; len: 16; v_gene: TRBV5-4; CDR3aa: CASSPSKDRATYEQYF; CDR3nt: TGTGCCAGCAGCCCCTCGAAGGACAGGGCGACCTACGAGCAGTACTTC